A selection of T cell receptor beta chains follows, all from one sample in a study of blood T cell repertoires in COVID-19. Clones were read by immunoSEQ multiplex PCR, and TCRdb kept only the in-frame ones, dropping some. The sample lists approximately 210,000 clones; about 83% were seen once. Sample: peripheral blood. The receptors stem from a woman between 65 and 79 years old with active or convalescent COVID-19. CDR3s include the opening cysteine and the closing phenylalanine or tryptophan. The D gene is left open where the match is weak. Only part of the rows carry a size: once, few, many, or a class if the clone is expanded.

V gene: TRBV6-5; CDR3 length: 13; clone size: .; J gene: TRBJ1-2; D gene: .; CDR3 DNA: TGTGCCAGCAGTTACTGGCGGGGATCGGGCTACACCTTC; CDR3 protein: CASSYWRGSGYTF
V gene: TRBV7-2; CDR3 length: 15; clone size: .; J gene: TRBJ2-5; D gene: TRBD2; CDR3 DNA: TGTGCCAGCAGCATCCTGACTAGCCAACAAGAGACCCAGTACTTC; CDR3 protein: CASSILTSQQETQYF
V gene: TRBV5-1; CDR3 length: 15; clone size: .; J gene: TRBJ1-2; D gene: TRBD1; CDR3 DNA: TGCGCCAGCAGCCTTATGGACAGGGGGCTCGGGGGCTACACCTTC; CDR3 protein: CASSLMDRGLGGYTF
V gene: TRBV5-1; CDR3 length: 17; clone size: .; J gene: TRBJ2-7; D gene: TRBD1; CDR3 DNA: TGCGCCAGCAGCTTGGGCCGTTGGGACAGGGATTATAACGAGCAGTACTTC; CDR3 protein: CASSLGRWDRDYNEQYF
V gene: TRBV5-1; CDR3 length: 16; clone size: .; J gene: TRBJ2-5; D gene: TRBD2; CDR3 DNA: TGCGCCAGCAGCTTGTTTCCTAGCGGGAGGAGGGGGACCCAGTACTTC; CDR3 protein: CASSLFPSGRRGTQYF
V gene: TRBV12-3/TRBV12-4; CDR3 length: 13; clone size: .; J gene: TRBJ2-7; D gene: TRBD1; CDR3 DNA: TGTGCCAGCAGACACAGGGGTTCGGGCGAGCAGTACTTC; CDR3 protein: CASRHRGSGEQYF
V gene: TRBV5-4; CDR3 length: 16; clone size: .; J gene: TRBJ1-4; D gene: .; CDR3 DNA: TGTGCCAGCAGCTTGGTGCAGGGAACAACTAATGAAAAACTGTTTTTT; CDR3 protein: CASSLVQGTTNEKLFF
V gene: TRBV3-1/TRBV3-2; CDR3 length: 14; clone size: .; J gene: TRBJ1-6; D gene: .; CDR3 DNA: TGTGCCAGCAGCCAAGGGCAACAGGGTTCACCCCTCCACTTT; CDR3 protein: CASSQGQQGSPLHF
V gene: TRBV3-1/TRBV3-2; CDR3 length: 13; clone size: .; J gene: TRBJ1-2; D gene: .; CDR3 DNA: TGTGCCAGCAGCCAAGAGGCAGGTAACGGCTACACCTTC; CDR3 protein: CASSQEAGNGYTF
V gene: TRBV5-5; CDR3 length: 14; clone size: .; J gene: TRBJ1-6; D gene: .; CDR3 DNA: TGTGCCAGCAGCTTCGGGTTTGGTAATTCACCCCTCCACTTT; CDR3 protein: CASSFGFGNSPLHF
V gene: TRBV12-3/TRBV12-4; CDR3 length: 13; clone size: .; J gene: TRBJ2-7; D gene: TRBD2; CDR3 DNA: TGTGCCAGCAGGACTAGCGGGACGTACGAGCAGTACTTC; CDR3 protein: CASRTSGTYEQYF
V gene: TRBV6-5; CDR3 length: 14; clone size: .; J gene: TRBJ1-2; D gene: TRBD1; CDR3 DNA: TGTGCCAGCAGTTACTCCCAGACAGGGAATGGCTACACCTTC; CDR3 protein: CASSYSQTGNGYTF
V gene: TRBV19; CDR3 length: 15; clone size: .; J gene: TRBJ2-2; D gene: TRBD1; CDR3 DNA: TGTGCCAGTAGGAAAGCAGGGGGTCTGGTCGGGGAGCTGTTTTTT; CDR3 protein: CASRKAGGLVGELFF
V gene: TRBV10-2; CDR3 length: 14; clone size: .; J gene: TRBJ2-3; D gene: TRBD2; CDR3 DNA: TGCGCCAGCAGTGTCGCGGGAGGGTCAGATACGCAGTATTTT; CDR3 protein: CASSVAGGSDTQYF
V gene: TRBV7-2; CDR3 length: 15; clone size: .; J gene: TRBJ1-4; D gene: .; CDR3 DNA: TGTGCCAGCAGCTTGAACGGGGGGTGGGGTGAAAAACTGTTTTTT; CDR3 protein: CASSLNGGWGEKLFF
V gene: TRBV5-1; CDR3 length: 15; clone size: .; J gene: TRBJ2-7; D gene: .; CDR3 DNA: TGCGCCAGCAGCTTGAGGGGCGGAGGGATGGGGGAGCAGTACTTC; CDR3 protein: CASSLRGGGMGEQYF
V gene: TRBV19; CDR3 length: 14; clone size: .; J gene: TRBJ2-1; D gene: .; CDR3 DNA: TGTGCCAGTAGTATCGAGCACAGTTACAATGAGCAGTTCTTC; CDR3 protein: CASSIEHSYNEQFF
V gene: TRBV7-9; CDR3 length: 14; clone size: .; J gene: TRBJ1-1; D gene: .; CDR3 DNA: TGTGCCAGCAGCTTCAACCAGGAGAACACTGAAGCTTTCTTT; CDR3 protein: CASSFNQENTEAFF
V gene: TRBV9; CDR3 length: 15; clone size: .; J gene: TRBJ2-3; D gene: .; CDR3 DNA: TGTGCCAGCAGCCGTCAGGGGTTTGCCACAGATACGCAGTATTTT; CDR3 protein: CASSRQGFATDTQYF
V gene: TRBV30; CDR3 length: 14; clone size: few; J gene: TRBJ2-7; D gene: .; CDR3 DNA: TGTGCCTGGAGCCCCGGGACTGGGTTCTACGAGCAGTACTTC; CDR3 protein: CAWSPGTGFYEQYF
V gene: TRBV28; CDR3 length: 15; clone size: .; J gene: TRBJ1-3; D gene: .; CDR3 DNA: TGTGCCAGCATAGGCGGGGGCAGTGCAGGAAACACCATATATTTT; CDR3 protein: CASIGGGSAGNTIYF
V gene: TRBV2; CDR3 length: 15; clone size: .; J gene: TRBJ2-2; D gene: .; CDR3 DNA: TGTGCCAGCAGTGAAGCGCGATTGAACACCGGGGAGCTGTTTTTT; CDR3 protein: CASSEARLNTGELFF
V gene: TRBV9; CDR3 length: 15; clone size: .; J gene: TRBJ2-7; D gene: TRBD2; CDR3 DNA: TGTGCCAGCAGCCCTCGTGGTAGCGGGAGCGGCGAGCAGTACTTC; CDR3 protein: CASSPRGSGSGEQYF
V gene: TRBV24-1; CDR3 length: 12; clone size: .; J gene: TRBJ2-7; D gene: TRBD1; CDR3 DNA: TGTGCCACCAGTGATTCAACAGGGGCGCAGTACTTC; CDR3 protein: CATSDSTGAQYF
V gene: TRBV15; CDR3 length: 14; clone size: .; J gene: TRBJ2-3; D gene: .; CDR3 DNA: TGTGCCACCAGTCCTTACCGCGGTACAGATACGCAGTATTTT; CDR3 protein: CATSPYRGTDTQYF
V gene: TRBV20-1; CDR3 length: 14; clone size: .; J gene: TRBJ2-3; D gene: TRBD2; CDR3 DNA: TGCAGTGCTAGTGGTAGCGGGGGCACAGATACGCAGTATTTT; CDR3 protein: CSASGSGGTDTQYF
V gene: TRBV7-8; CDR3 length: 17; clone size: .; J gene: TRBJ2-1; D gene: TRBD2; CDR3 DNA: TGTGCCAGCAGCTTACTCCAGGCGGGAGTGGCTTACAATGAGCAGTTCTTC; CDR3 protein: CASSLLQAGVAYNEQFF
V gene: TRBV11-1; CDR3 length: 15; clone size: .; J gene: TRBJ2-7; D gene: .; CDR3 DNA: TGTGCCAGCAGCTTAGCGGCGGCAGGGCGGAACGAGCAGTACTTC; CDR3 protein: CASSLAAAGRNEQYF
V gene: TRBV6-5; CDR3 length: 13; clone size: .; J gene: TRBJ2-1; D gene: .; CDR3 DNA: TGTGCCAGCAGTTTTGACACTGGCGCCGGGCAGTTCTTC; CDR3 protein: CASSFDTGAGQFF
V gene: TRBV6-1; CDR3 length: 15; clone size: .; J gene: TRBJ1-4; D gene: .; CDR3 DNA: TGTGCCAGCAGTGAAGGGGGCAGGCTTTTGGAAAAACTGTTTTTT; CDR3 protein: CASSEGGRLLEKLFF
V gene: TRBV6-5; CDR3 length: 14; clone size: .; J gene: TRBJ1-2; D gene: TRBD1; CDR3 DNA: TGTGCCAGCAGTTACCGTGGGACAGGGAATGGCTACACCTTC; CDR3 protein: CASSYRGTGNGYTF
V gene: TRBV11-3; CDR3 length: 16; clone size: .; J gene: TRBJ1-5; D gene: TRBD1; CDR3 DNA: TGTGCCAGCAGCTTAGATCAGGGGGCGAGCAATCAGCCCCAGCATTTT; CDR3 protein: CASSLDQGASNQPQHF
V gene: TRBV30; CDR3 length: 17; clone size: .; J gene: TRBJ2-7; D gene: TRBD2; CDR3 DNA: TGTGCCTGGAGTGGGGTAGCGGGCACAGCAAGGTCCTACGAGCAGTACTTC; CDR3 protein: CAWSGVAGTARSYEQYF
V gene: TRBV5-6; CDR3 length: 15; clone size: .; J gene: TRBJ2-3; D gene: .; CDR3 DNA: TGTGCCAGCAGCTTGGTAGGCCAAGGGGGGGGTACGCAGTATTTT; CDR3 protein: CASSLVGQGGGTQYF
V gene: TRBV5-1; CDR3 length: 14; clone size: .; J gene: TRBJ2-5; D gene: TRBD2; CDR3 DNA: TGCGCCAGCAGCTTGGAGGTAGCGGGAGAGACCCAGTACTTC; CDR3 protein: CASSLEVAGETQYF
V gene: TRBV27; CDR3 length: 13; clone size: .; J gene: TRBJ2-1; D gene: .; CDR3 DNA: TGTGCCAGCAGTTTATCCTTGAGCAATGAGCAGTTCTTC; CDR3 protein: CASSLSLSNEQFF
V gene: TRBV4-1; CDR3 length: 15; clone size: .; J gene: TRBJ1-4; D gene: TRBD1; CDR3 DNA: TGCGCCAGCAGCCCCCGAGGGACAGGGGACGAAAAACTGTTTTTT; CDR3 protein: CASSPRGTGDEKLFF
V gene: TRBV5-1; CDR3 length: 16; clone size: .; J gene: TRBJ2-3; D gene: TRBD2; CDR3 DNA: TGCGCCAGCAGCCTAGGGACTAGCCATGGCGCAGATACGCAGTATTTT; CDR3 protein: CASSLGTSHGADTQYF
V gene: TRBV18; CDR3 length: 13; clone size: .; J gene: TRBJ1-5; D gene: TRBD1; CDR3 DNA: TGTGCCAGCTCAACAGGGGGAGTTCAGCCCCAGCATTTT; CDR3 protein: CASSTGGVQPQHF
V gene: TRBV28; CDR3 length: 12; clone size: few; J gene: TRBJ2-7; D gene: .; CDR3 DNA: TGTGCCAGCTTTAGCCAGGGGTACGAGCAGTACTTC; CDR3 protein: CASFSQGYEQYF
V gene: TRBV13; CDR3 length: 18; clone size: .; J gene: TRBJ1-3; D gene: TRBD1; CDR3 DNA: TGTGCCAGCAGCTTGATGGCAGGGGGCCAAAGCTCTGGAAACACCATATATTTT; CDR3 protein: CASSLMAGGQSSGNTIYF
V gene: TRBV27; CDR3 length: 14; clone size: .; J gene: TRBJ1-2; D gene: TRBD1; CDR3 DNA: TGTGCCAGCAGAAAGACAGGGGGTGACTATGGCTACACCTTC; CDR3 protein: CASRKTGGDYGYTF
V gene: TRBV9; CDR3 length: 14; clone size: .; J gene: TRBJ2-3; D gene: .; CDR3 DNA: TGTGCCAGCAGCGTAGGGCCTTCCACAGATACGCAGTATTTT; CDR3 protein: CASSVGPSTDTQYF
V gene: TRBV4-1; CDR3 length: 20; clone size: .; J gene: TRBJ2-4; D gene: TRBD2; CDR3 DNA: TGCGCCAGCAGCCACCCCACTAGCGGGAGCCGTCCGGGGGCCAAAAACATTCAGTACTTC; CDR3 protein: CASSHPTSGSRPGAKNIQYF
V gene: TRBV6-5; CDR3 length: 14; clone size: .; J gene: TRBJ2-1; D gene: TRBD1; CDR3 DNA: TGTGCCAGCAGTCACGTCGACAGGGCGAATGAGCAGTTCTTC; CDR3 protein: CASSHVDRANEQFF
V gene: TRBV30; CDR3 length: 16; clone size: .; J gene: TRBJ2-5; D gene: TRBD1; CDR3 DNA: TGTGCCTGGAGTGTACGTTGGGGACAGGGGTTAAAGACCCAGTACTTC; CDR3 protein: CAWSVRWGQGLKTQYF